These 17 T cell receptor beta chains came from one sample sequenced in a study of CD8+ T cells in alopecia areata (dated by TCRdb to the late 2010s). The label giving this sample's time point can be read as: roughly 26 weeks on oral tofacitinib. Read against the paper, the sample's treatment or condition label means: oral pan-JAK inhibitor, 5-10 mg twice daily. Library preparation was by the immunoSEQ multiplex PCR assay. For TCR sequencing, RNA was extracted from every sample and reverse transcribed into cDNA to serve as template. Held by TCRdb, this immuneACCESS table contains in-frame sequences only and omits some clones. Under half of the omission traces to an unresolved V gene where checked; the cause of the rest is unknown. This sample lists approximately 110,000 clones; around three fifths were detected once. The top ten hold 12% of the sample. The sample in question was CD8+ T cells sorted from blood, obtained at week 24, from a patient treated with tofacitinib. The source is a human donor with alopecia areata.

The rearrangement uses TRBV5-6 and TRBJ2-7; 9 positions match TRBD1. Germline values: CDR1 SGHDT, CDR2 YYEEEE. This CDR3 region has 17 residues. V lost 4 bases and J lost 3; bases outside the gene matches: 14. The CDR3 loop is CASSLVNGTGRVYEQYF. CDR3 DNA: TGTGCCAGCAGCCTCGTTAATGGGACAGGGCGCGTCTACGAGCAGTACTTC.

The V and J genes are TRBV13 and TRBJ1-1; no clear D gene. The CDR3 is 15 residues long. V lost 3 bases and J 3 bases, leaving 14 bases between the germline ends. Germline-derived CDR1 and CDR2 are PRHDT and FYEKMQ (reference sequence). This CDR3 is CASSFKRGMDTEAFF. The CDR3 bases are TGTGCCAGCAGCTTCAAACGGGGTATGGACACTGAAGCTTTCTTT. The full variable domain, with the rest looked up from reference TRBV13 and TRBJ1-1, is AAGVIQSPRHLIKEKRETATLKCYPIPRHDTVYWYQQGPGQDPQFLISFYEKMQSDKGSIPDRFSAQQFSDYHSELNMSSLELGDSALYFCASSFKRGMDTEAFFGQGTRLTVV.

V gene TRBV13 combines with J gene TRBJ1-3; no firm D call. Trimming took 0 bases from V and 8 from J, leaving 14 bases between them. CDR1 and CDR2 from the germline V gene are PRHDT and FYEKMQ (reference sequence). The CDR3 consists of 15 residues. CDR3 region: CASSLGPGLQDTIYF. For the CDR3, the DNA is TGTGCCAGCAGCTTAGGCCCGGGCCTCCAGGACACCATATATTTT. Based on the CDR3 plus reference TRBV13 and TRBJ1-3, the full variable domain is AAGVIQSPRHLIKEKRETATLKCYPIPRHDTVYWYQQGPGQDPQFLISFYEKMQSDKGSIPDRFSAQQFSDYHSELNMSSLELGDSALYFCASSLGPGLQDTIYFGEGSWLTVV.

The genes are TRBV10-3 and TRBJ1-5; the D gene is possibly TRBD1 (6 bases). CDR1 is ENHRY, CDR2 SYGVKD, per germline. This CDR3 has 14 residues. V lost 3 bases, J lost 9 bases, and 15 bases lay in between. The CDR3 here is CAISDGGLEAPQHF. The CDR3 coding sequence is TGTGCCATCAGTGACGGGGGGCTCGAAGCGCCCCAGCATTTT.

The gene calls are TRBV9 and TRBJ1-1; D uncertain. V was pared by 0 bases and J by 0 bases, with 3 bases between. Germline V gives CDR1 SGDLS, CDR2 YYNGEE. The CDR3 is 13 residues long. CDR3 loop: CASSVDVNTEAFF. As DNA, the CDR3 is TGTGCCAGCAGCGTAGACGTGAACACTGAAGCTTTCTTT.

This clone was seen just once. The V and J genes are TRBV4-1 and TRBJ1-1; 7 nucleotides match TRBD1. The CDR3 runs 17 residues. CDR1 is MGHRA, CDR2 YSYEKL, per germline. The junction had 14 bases not matched to a gene; V was cut back by 3 bases and J by 4 bases. In DNA, the CDR3 is TGCGCCAGCAGCCACAACAGGCTGCGTCGACAGGGCACTGAAGCTTTCTTT. Translated, it gives CASSHNRLRRQGTEAFF.

This chain connects TRBV5-1 to TRBJ2-7; TRBD2 is a possible D gene (5 bases). V was shortened by 4 bases and J by 4 bases, with 12 bases between the two germline ends. Germline loops: CDR1 SGHRS, CDR2 YFSETQ. The CDR3 runs to 13 residues. This CDR3 reads CASSAGLGYEQYF. DNA of the CDR3: TGCGCCAGCAGCGCCGGACTGGGATACGAGCAGTACTTC.

This rearrangement joins TRBV7-9 to TRBJ2-1; D may be TRBD1 or TRBD2 (5 bases each). Germline CDR1 reads SEHNR; CDR2 reads FQNEAQ (reference sequence). There are 15 residues in the CDR3. Trimming removed 0 bases from V and 8 bases from J, with 14 bases in between. DNA for the CDR3: TGTGCCAGCAGCTTAGCTGGTGGGGGTTGGGATGAGCAGTTCTTC. It encodes CASSLAGGGWDEQFF.

This clone turned up a few times. This sequence joins TRBV2 and TRBJ1-1, with D unclear. Looked up from germline, CDR1 is SNHLY and CDR2 is FYNNEI. The CDR3 has 13 residues. Between the trimmed V and J ends, which lost 2 bases and 4 bases, there was a span of 8 bases. The CDR3 reads CASSEPLSTEAFF. CDR3 nucleotide sequence: TGTGCCAGCAGTGAACCCCTGAGCACTGAAGCTTTCTTT. Variable domain in full (rest from reference TRBV2 and TRBJ1-1): EPEVTQTPSHQVTQMGQEVILRCVPISNHLYFYWYRQILGQKVEFLVSFYNNEISEKSEIFDDQFSVERPDGSNFTLKIRSTKLEDSAMYFCASSEPLSTEAFFGQGTRLTVV.

J is TRBJ2-1 and V is TRBV7-9, with D maybe TRBD2 (6 bases). Germline assignment: CDR1 SEHNR and CDR2 FQNEAQ (reference sequence). The CDR3 totals 14 residues. Trimming removed 1 base from V and 8 bases from J, with 12 bases in between. The CDR3 DNA follows: TGTGCCAGCAGCTTAGATCGACTAGGCGATGAGCAGTTCTTC. Protein sequence: CASSLDRLGDEQFF.

A few counts support this clone. This chain links TRBV29-1 with TRBJ1-1; D remains ambiguous. From germline, CDR1 is SQVTM and CDR2 ANQGSEA. The germline V and J ends were trimmed by 7 bases and 7 bases, with 13 bases remaining between them. The CDR3 totals 11 residues. CDR3 in DNA: TGCAGCGCTCAAAATGGAAATGAAGCTTTCTTT. Amino acid sequence: CSAQNGNEAFF. The full variable domain, rest sourced from reference TRBV29-1 and TRBJ1-1, is SAVISQKPSRDICQRGTSLTIQCQVDSQVTMMFWYRQQPGQSLTLIATANQGSEATYESGFVIDKFPISRPNLTFSTLTVSNMSPEDSSIYLCSAQNGNEAFFGQGTRLTVV.

This clone occurred a few times. V usage is TRBV11-2 and J usage is TRBJ2-1; 8 bases line up with TRBD2. The germline CDR1 and CDR2 sequences are SGHAT and FQNNGV. Trimming at V came to 6 bases and at J to 2 bases, leaving 3 bases not matched to a gene. This CDR3 is built from 14 residues. The CDR3 region is CASRTSGPYNEQFF. The CDR3 DNA sequence: TGTGCCAGCAGAACTAGCGGACCCTACAATGAGCAGTTCTTC.

This clone was seen only a few times. The chain's CDR3 is CASSLGDGFSPLHF. In DNA, the CDR3 is TGTGCCAGCAGCTTGGGGGACGGCTTTTCACCCCTCCACTTT. The chain has TRBV5-6 and TRBJ1-6; a weak D match, TRBD1 (5 bases). V was clipped by 0 bases and J by 9 bases, with 10 bases between them. CDR3 length equals 14 residues. The V gene's germline CDR1 is SGHDT and CDR2 YYEEEE.

V gene TRBV23-1 combines with J gene TRBJ2-1, with 9 bases aligning to TRBD1. TRBV23-1 is an open reading frame whose function is uncertain. With 0 bases clipped from V and 8 bases from J, the junction kept 8 bases outside the gene matches. The CDR3 runs 16 residues. CDR3 nucleotide sequence: TGCGCCAGCAGTCAATCAGGGACAGGGACTTCGTATGAGCAGTTCTTC. Translated, it gives CASSQSGTGTSYEQFF.

The genes are TRBV13 and TRBJ2-7; no clear D gene. CDR1 is PRHDT and CDR2 is FYEKMQ in the germline V gene (reference sequence). CDR3 length: 13 residues. V lost 4 bases, J lost 2 bases, and 9 bases lay in between. This CDR3 reads CASSSRLAYEQYF. The CDR3, as DNA: TGTGCCAGCAGCTCCCGACTTGCCTACGAGCAGTACTTC.

The chain recombines TRBV15 with TRBJ2-7, with D perhaps TRBD1 or TRBD2 (5 bases each). Looked up from germline, CDR1 is LNHNV and CDR2 is YYDKDF (reference sequence). This CDR3 comprises 14 residues. V was shortened by 3 bases and J by 2 bases, with 11 bases between the two germline ends. Written as DNA, the CDR3 is TGTGCCACCAGCAGCTGGGACGGGACCTACGAGCAGTACTTC. Its protein is CATSSWDGTYEQYF.

The chain joins TRBV9 to TRBJ2-1; TRBD2 might be the D (7 bases). Germline lookup yields CDR1 SGDLS and CDR2 YYNGEE. Trimming removed 1 base from V and 6 bases from J, with 11 bases in between. The CDR3 runs 14 residues. The CDR3 sequence: CASSVFGGPNEQFF. CDR3 coding DNA: TGTGCCAGCAGCGTATTCGGGGGGCCCAATGAGCAGTTCTTC.